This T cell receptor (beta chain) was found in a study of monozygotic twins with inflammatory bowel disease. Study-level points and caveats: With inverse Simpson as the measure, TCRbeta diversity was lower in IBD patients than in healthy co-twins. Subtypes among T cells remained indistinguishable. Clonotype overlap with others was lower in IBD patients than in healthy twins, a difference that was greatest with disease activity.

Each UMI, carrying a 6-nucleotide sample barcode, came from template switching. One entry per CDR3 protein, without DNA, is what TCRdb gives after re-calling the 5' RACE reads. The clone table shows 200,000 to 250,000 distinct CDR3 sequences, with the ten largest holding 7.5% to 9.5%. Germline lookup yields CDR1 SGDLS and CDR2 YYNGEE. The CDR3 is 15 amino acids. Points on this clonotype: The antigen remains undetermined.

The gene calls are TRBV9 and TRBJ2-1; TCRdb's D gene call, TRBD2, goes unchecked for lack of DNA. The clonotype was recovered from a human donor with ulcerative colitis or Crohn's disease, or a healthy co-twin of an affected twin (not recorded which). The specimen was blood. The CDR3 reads CASSVTSDVGYEQFF.